A single sample gave rise to the 30 T cell receptor beta chains below, sequenced in a study of shared clonotypes between healthy human individuals (dated by TCRdb to the early 2020s). CD8 naive samples consisted of CD45RO-negative cells that were positively selected for CCR7, yielding a CD45RA+CCR7+ population without TemRA cells. The library was obtained by the immunoSEQ multiplex PCR assay. This immuneACCESS table, as held by TCRdb, lists in-frame sequences with V and J called but not all clones. Of the missing ones, under half trace to an unresolved V gene in checked studies; the others have no known cause. Recorded for this sample are around 2.1 million clones; approximately 94% of them occurred a single time. Roughly 1.7% of the sample is in the top ten clones. Sequenced: naive CD8+ T cells from PBMCs. What this sample's cell subset or site label stands for: CD45RA+CCR7+. Receptors were obtained from a man aged 18 to 29 in good health. Some clones in this sample may be carry-over from other donors' samples.

The V and J genes are TRBV19 and TRBJ2-5; TRBD1 matches 11 bases. With 4 bases clipped from V and 5 bases from J, the junction kept 6 bases outside the gene matches. CDR3 size: 15 residues. Germline CDR1 and CDR2: LNHDA and SQIVND (reference sequence). CDR3 DNA: TGTGCCAGTAGTACCGGGACAGGGGGGGGCGAGACCCAGTACTTC. Translating it yields CASSTGTGGGETQYF.

The V gene is TRBV5-8, the J gene TRBJ1-4; D call uncertain. V shed 0 bases and J shed 1 base, with 7 bases lying between them. This CDR3 is built from 15 residues. Germline V CDR1 and CDR2: SGHTS, YDEGEE. CDR3 amino acids: CASSLEGRTNEKLFF. The CDR3 coding sequence is TGTGCCAGCAGCTTGGAGGGCAGAACTAATGAAAAACTGTTTTTT.

The rearrangement uses TRBV4-1 and TRBJ2-4; D assignment may be TRBD1 or TRBD2 (7 bases each). Germline V CDR1 and CDR2: MGHRA, YSYEKL. The V and J ends lost 0 bases and 0 bases respectively, with 15 bases between them. The CDR3 runs to 18 residues. The chain's CDR3 is CASSQESGTVLAKNIQYF. As DNA, the CDR3 is TGCGCCAGCAGCCAAGAAAGCGGGACAGTCCTAGCCAAAAACATTCAGTACTTC.

With regard to this clone: Other DNA sequences in this sample translate to the same CDR3. The V call is TRBV14, the J call TRBJ2-7; D is uncertain. Germline V gene lookup returns CDR1 SGHDN and CDR2 FVKESK. The CDR3 sequence is 12 residues long. The V and J ends lost 1 base and 0 bases respectively, with 1 base between them. The CDR3 nucleotides are TGTGCCAGCAGCCAAGCCTCCTACGAGCAGTACTTC. Translating it yields CASSQASYEQYF.

In DNA form, the CDR3 reads TGCGCCAGCAGCCCTGCTTCGAGGGCAGGGATAGATGGCTACACCTTC. Protein product: CASSPASRAGIDGYTF. The chain employs TRBV4-1 and TRBJ1-2; a weak D match, TRBD1 (5 bases). CDR1 MGHRA and CDR2 YSYEKL come from the germline V gene. CDR3 length: 16 residues. Trimming stripped 4 bases from V and 6 bases from J, with 21 bases between.

The chain joins TRBV4-3 to TRBJ2-1; 9 bases align to TRBD2. This CDR3 is built from 19 residues. V lost 0 bases and J lost 9; bases outside the gene matches: 18. CDR1 is LGHNA, CDR2 YSLEER, per germline. The CDR3 here is CASSQDQAGVLAGVGEQFF. CDR3 sequence (DNA): TGCGCCAGCAGCCAAGATCAGGCAGGGGTTTTAGCGGGAGTGGGTGAGCAGTTCTTC.

This clone appeared once. The sample has other DNA sequences that encode this CDR3 too. This chain uses TRBV28 with TRBJ2-7, with D perhaps TRBD2 (6 bases). Germline V gives CDR1 MDHEN, CDR2 SYDVKM. Between the trimmed V and J ends, which lost 3 bases and 0 bases, there was a span of 6 bases. There are 13 residues in the CDR3. The CDR3 region has the DNA TGTGCCAGCAGTTTTAGCGGCTCCTACGAGCAGTACTTC. Amino acids: CASSFSGSYEQYF. Filled out from reference TRBV28 and TRBJ2-7, the complete variable domain reads DVKVTQSSRYLVKRTGEKVFLECVQDMDHENMFWYRQDPGLGLRLIYFSYDVKMKEKGDIPEGYSVSREKKERFSLILESASTNQTSMYLCASSFSGSYEQYFGPGTRLTVT.

The chain links TRBV30 to TRBJ1-2; maybe TRBD1 (5 bases). The CDR3 is made up of 13 amino acids. Germline V gives CDR1 GTSNPN, CDR2 SVGIG (reference sequence). The V end was cut by 4 bases, the J end by 2 bases, with 11 bases between. This CDR3 is CAWTPWGNYGYTF. CDR3 DNA sequence: TGTGCCTGGACCCCGTGGGGGAACTATGGCTACACCTTC.

The chain employs TRBV5-1 and TRBJ2-3, with D hard to call. The V end lost 0 bases, the J end lost 0 bases, and 5 bases lay between the germline ends. The CDR3 sequence is 14 residues long. The germline V gene encodes CDR1 SGHRS and CDR2 YFSETQ. The CDR3 sequence: CASSLVSSTDTQYF. The CDR3 coding sequence is TGCGCCAGCAGCTTGGTGTCCAGCACAGATACGCAGTATTTT.

The rearrangement uses TRBV6-6 and TRBJ2-5; no clear D. The DNA end lines up better with TRBJ2-7; the J call may be wrong. The CDR3 covers 13 residues. Germline V gene data show CDR1 as MNHNY and CDR2 as SVGAGI (reference sequence). Here the CDR3 reads CASIGSKAYEQYF. The DNA for the CDR3 is TGTGCCAGCATCGGGTCGAAAGCCTACGAGCAGTACTTC.

As DNA, the CDR3 is TGTGCCAGCAGCTTAGCCCTCGGGGGTGGAACCGGGGAGCTGTTTTTT. Its protein product is CASSLALGGGTGELFF. The chain links TRBV11-2 to TRBJ2-2; tentatively, D is TRBD2 (6 bases). Germline V gene data show CDR1 as SGHAT and CDR2 as FQNNGV. CDR3 length equals 16 residues. V was clipped by 1 base and J by 5 bases, with 14 bases between them.

The chain employs TRBV27 and TRBJ2-3, with 8 bases lining up with TRBD1. Unmatched junction bases numbered 5, after V lost 5 bases and J lost 4 bases. The CDR3 is made up of 14 amino acids. The V gene's germline CDR1 is MNHEY and CDR2 SMNVEV (reference sequence). CDR3 loop: CASSVDREADTQYF. The CDR3, as DNA: TGTGCCAGCAGTGTGGACAGGGAGGCAGATACGCAGTATTTT.

This clone was recorded once. The chain employs TRBV4-2 and TRBJ2-1; 8 bases are a match to TRBD2. This CDR3 contains 13 residues. The germline V gene encodes CDR1 LGHNA and CDR2 YNFKEQ. With 3 bases clipped from V and 8 bases from J, the junction kept 3 bases outside the gene matches. In DNA form, the CDR3 reads TGTGCCAGCAGCCATGGACTAGCCGATGAGCAGTTCTTC. Translated, it gives CASSHGLADEQFF.

The chain recombines TRBV7-9 with TRBJ2-7, with TRBD1 as a possible D gene (5 bases). The CDR3 loop spans 14 amino acids. Germline values: CDR1 SEHNR, CDR2 FQNEAQ (reference sequence). Trimming pared 8 bases from V and 0 bases from J, leaving 14 bases between. This chain's CDR3 is CASRPLGLSYEQYF. The DNA for the CDR3 is TGTGCCAGCCGACCGTTGGGGCTCTCCTACGAGCAGTACTTC.

This chain connects TRBV10-2 to TRBJ2-7, with D unclear. V was pared by 5 bases and J by 3 bases, with 8 bases between. The CDR3 sequence is 12 residues long. The germline V gene has CDR1 WSHSY and CDR2 SAAADI. This CDR3 is CASSNNLYEQYF. The CDR3, as DNA: TGCGCCAGCAGTAACAACCTCTACGAGCAGTACTTC.

The chain employs TRBV25-1 and TRBJ1-5; D gene uncertain. The CDR3 contains 16 residues. CDR1 is MGHDK, CDR2 SYGVNS, per germline. V was pared by 5 bases and J by 4 bases, with 18 bases between. The CDR3, as DNA: TGTGCCAGCAGTCCCCAGGATGAAGGACCTAATCAGCCCCAGCATTTT. Translation gives CASSPQDEGPNQPQHF. The complete variable domain, with remaining parts taken from reference TRBV25-1 and TRBJ1-5, reads EADIYQTPRYLVIGTGKKITLECSQTMGHDKMYWYQQDPGMELHLIHYSYGVNSTEKGDLSSESTVSRIRTEHFPLTLESARPSHTSQYLCASSPQDEGPNQPQHFGDGTRLSIL.

The rearrangement links TRBV4-3 to TRBJ2-1; 11 bases agree with TRBD2. The CDR3 is made up of 17 amino acids. The J segment lost 5 bases and the V segment lost 2 bases, leaving 8 bases of the junction unmatched. CDR1 and CDR2 (germline): LGHNA, YSLEER. CDR3: CASSQTTGTSGNNEQFF. Here the CDR3 DNA reads TGCGCCAGCAGCCAAACTACCGGGACTAGCGGAAACAATGAGCAGTTCTTC.

J is TRBJ2-1 and V is TRBV9; possibly TRBD1 for D (5 bases). V shed 4 bases and J shed 5 bases, with 19 bases lying between them. From germline, CDR1 is SGDLS and CDR2 YYNGEE. CDR3 length: 16 residues. CDR3 sequence (DNA): TGTGCCAGCAGCTTCACACAGGCGGTCAGAGACAATGAGCAGTTCTTC. Translating it yields CASSFTQAVRDNEQFF.

This chain connects TRBV25-1 to TRBJ2-1, with 8 bases matching TRBD2. V shed 3 bases and J 8 bases; nucleotides not matched to a gene: 9. The CDR3 is 15 residues long. Germline lookup yields CDR1 MGHDK and CDR2 SYGVNS. The CDR3 bases are TGTGCCAGCAGTGATGTGGTAGCGGGAAGGTATGAGCAGTTCTTC. This encodes CASSDVVAGRYEQFF. The full variable domain, in which reference TRBV25-1 and TRBJ2-1 provide the parts outside the CDR3, is EADIYQTPRYLVIGTGKKITLECSQTMGHDKMYWYQQDPGMELHLIHYSYGVNSTEKGDLSSESTVSRIRTEHFPLTLESARPSHTSQYLCASSDVVAGRYEQFFGPGTRLTVL.

The chain links TRBV6-5 to TRBJ2-7, with D possibly being TRBD2 (6 bases). The germline V gene has CDR1 MNHEY and CDR2 SVGAGI. The ends were cut back, 4 bases at V and 3 bases at J, with 13 bases in the middle. The CDR3 runs 14 residues. DNA for the CDR3: TGTGCCAGCAGTTGGACTACCGAAAACTACGAGCAGTACTTC. Encoded protein: CASSWTTENYEQYF.

V gene TRBV7-9 combines with J gene TRBJ1-1; no firm D call. This CDR3 is 14 amino acids long. CDR1 and CDR2 from the germline V gene are SEHNR and FQNEAQ (reference sequence). The germline V and J ends were trimmed by 5 bases and 5 bases, with 15 bases remaining between them. CDR3 nucleotides: TGTGCCAGCAGCCCCCCCAGCCGGGGAACTGAAGCTTTCTTT. Its protein product is CASSPPSRGTEAFF.

The gene calls are TRBV9 and TRBJ2-1; 7 positions agree with TRBD1. This CDR3 has 15 residues. Germline CDR1 reads SGDLS; CDR2 reads YYNGEE. With V trimmed by 0 bases and J by 4 bases, 4 bases remained unmatched. Here the CDR3 reads CASSVGQGEYNEQFF. DNA of the CDR3: TGTGCCAGCAGCGTAGGGCAGGGGGAATACAATGAGCAGTTCTTC.

Turning to this clone: In the same sample, other DNA sequences code for this CDR3. The chain employs TRBV27 and TRBJ2-7, with TRBD1 matching 10 bases. The CDR3 contains 15 residues. The germline V gene has CDR1 MNHEY and CDR2 SMNVEV (reference sequence). V was clipped by 4 bases and J by 2 bases; unmatched bases: 5. CDR3 residues: CASSSRTGGTYEQYF. In DNA, the CDR3 is TGTGCCAGCAGTTCAAGGACAGGGGGAACCTACGAGCAGTACTTC.

This rearrangement joins TRBV2 to TRBJ1-2; D is possibly TRBD1 (5 bases). Germline CDR1 reads SNHLY; CDR2 reads FYNNEI. The V gene lost 2 bases and the J gene lost 0 bases, with 13 bases spanning the gap. This CDR3 contains 16 residues. Here the CDR3 DNA reads TGTGCCAGCAGTGAACCCTTGGACATTCCTAACTATGGCTACACCTTC. Residues: CASSEPLDIPNYGYTF.

V and J are TRBV9 and TRBJ1-1; D perhaps matches TRBD1 (5 bases). V was shortened by 0 bases and J by 5 bases, with 14 bases between the two germline ends. Germline CDR1 reads SGDLS; CDR2 reads YYNGEE. The CDR3 runs 15 residues. The CDR3 bases are TGTGCCAGCAGCGTAGTACGGGGGATCAGGACTGAAGCTTTCTTT. The encoded protein is CASSVVRGIRTEAFF.

The rearrangement joins TRBV30 to TRBJ2-1, with 10 bases matching TRBD2. Germline trimming cut 3 bases from V and 9 bases from J; bases unmatched to any gene: 20. The CDR3 sequence is 18 residues long. Germline lookup yields CDR1 GTSNPN and CDR2 SVGIG (reference sequence). CDR3 sequence reads: CAWSNRFGASGSEGEQFF. CDR3 in DNA: TGTGCCTGGAGCAACCGTTTCGGGGCTAGCGGGAGTGAGGGTGAGCAGTTCTTC.

The chain links TRBV7-9 to TRBJ2-7; 8 bases match TRBD1. This CDR3 spans 14 amino acids. Germline assignment: CDR1 SEHNR and CDR2 FQNEAQ (reference sequence). J was trimmed by 2 bases and V by 4 bases; bases with no gene match: 4. The CDR3 is CASSSDRAPYEQYF. For the CDR3, the DNA is TGTGCCAGCAGCTCGGACAGGGCCCCCTACGAGCAGTACTTC.

The J gene is TRBJ2-5, the V gene TRBV2; the match to TRBD2 covers 8 bases. V dropped 2 bases and J dropped 2; count of bases not matched to a gene: 4. In germline, CDR1 is SNHLY, CDR2 FYNNEI. The CDR3 totals 15 residues. CDR3 region: CASSETGGRQETQYF. CDR3 nucleotide sequence: TGTGCCAGCAGTGAAACGGGAGGGAGACAAGAGACCCAGTACTTC. Variable domain in full (rest from reference TRBV2 and TRBJ2-5): EPEVTQTPSHQVTQMGQEVILRCVPISNHLYFYWYRQILGQKVEFLVSFYNNEISEKSEIFDDQFSVERPDGSNFTLKIRSTKLEDSAMYFCASSETGGRQETQYFGPGTRLLVL.

For this clone: Additional DNA sequences in this sample encode the identical CDR3. The chain combines TRBV27 with TRBJ2-7; no firm D call. CDR1 and CDR2 from the germline V gene are MNHEY and SMNVEV (reference sequence). Trimming left V 5 bases short and J 0 bases short, with 8 bases between. The CDR3 contains 13 residues. CDR3: CASSLTYSYEQYF. The CDR3 region has the DNA TGTGCCAGCAGTCTAACCTACTCCTACGAGCAGTACTTC.

The chain combines TRBV7-2 with TRBJ2-7; possible D gene TRBD1, 6 bases. Germline CDR1 SGHTA, CDR2 FQGNSA. Trimming removed 5 bases at V and 2 bases at J, with 19 bases between. The CDR3 is 16 amino acids. The CDR3 DNA reads as TGTGCCAGCAGCCCGCTTCAGGGGTATGCCCCCTACGAGCAGTACTTC. Its translation: CASSPLQGYAPYEQYF.